These 26 T cell receptor beta chains originate from one sample sequenced in a study of T cell repertoires in cytomegalovirus infection (dated by TCRdb to the late 2010s). TCRdb names Illumina HiSeq 1500 as the instrument used. Using fastp trimming at Q25 and MiXCR clonotype assembly, TCRdb reanalyzed the public sequencing data and kept in-frame beta chains. For every CDR3 protein sequence, its rows merge into one entry that carries the most common genes and DNA. The sample includes 350,000 to 500,000 distinct CDR3 sequences, with roughly 30% observed a single time. The top ten hold roughly 13% of the sample. Input material: PBMCs. Receptors originate from a human donor in good health (CMV status not recorded). Some clones in this sample may be carry-over from other donors' samples.

Many counts were recorded for this clonotype. This chain connects TRBV7-2 to TRBJ2-7; a possible D gene is TRBD2 (6 bases). The germline gives CDR1 SGHTA, CDR2 FQGNSA. CDR3 length: 16 residues. Trimming took off 0 bases at V and 6 bases at J, with 18 bases between the two ends. The CDR3 loop reads CASSLAPGTPSFEQYF. The CDR3, as DNA: TGTGCCAGCAGCTTAGCGCCAGGGACTCCATCTTTCGAGCAGTACTTC. Using reference TRBV7-2 and TRBJ2-7 for the parts outside the CDR3, the full variable domain is GAGVSQSPSNKVTEKGKDVELRCDPISGHTALYWYRQSLGQGLEFLIYFQGNSAPDKSGLPSDRFSAERTGGSVSTLTIQRTQQEDSAVYLCASSLAPGTPSFEQYFGPGTRLTVT.

V usage is TRBV5-6 and J usage is TRBJ2-3, with 9 positions matching TRBD2. The CDR3 has 14 residues. Germline-derived CDR1 and CDR2 are SGHDT and YYEEEE. The trim removed 3 bases at V and 5 bases at J, leaving 4 bases unmatched. CDR3 nucleotide sequence: TGTGCCAGCAGCTCTTTAGCGGGGGTAGATACGCAGTATTTT. Its translation is CASSSLAGVDTQYF.

This clonotype was seen many times. The J gene is TRBJ1-5, the V gene TRBV7-8; TRBD1 matches 7 bases. The V and J ends lost 2 bases and 1 base, in that order; junction bases with no gene match: 5. The CDR3 is made up of 16 amino acids. Germline assignment: CDR1 SGHVS and CDR2 FQNEAQ. The CDR3 DNA is TGTGCCAGCAGCTTACAGTGGGACAGAAGCAATCAGCCCCAGCATTTT. Translated: CASSLQWDRSNQPQHF.

The chain recombines TRBV6-1 with TRBJ2-7, with unresolved D. From germline, CDR1 is MNHNS and CDR2 SASEGT. This CDR3 has 14 amino acids. V was trimmed by 7 bases and J by 4 bases, leaving 17 bases between them. The CDR3 DNA follows: TGTGCCAGCAACCCACGAAGGGCGGATTACGAGCAGTACTTC. Protein sequence: CASNPRRADYEQYF.

The table lists this clonotype with many counts. The chain recombines TRBV12-3 or TRBV12-4 with TRBJ1-1; D gene uncertain. This CDR3 spans 12 amino acids. Trimming took 5 bases from V and 2 from J, leaving 6 bases between them. This CDR3 reads CASSPINTEAFF. CDR3 DNA: TGTGCCAGCAGTCCAATAAACACTGAAGCTTTCTTT.

This chain joins TRBV14 and TRBJ1-2; D is perhaps TRBD1 (5 bases). This CDR3 region has 14 residues. CDR1 and CDR2 (germline): SGHDN, FVKESK. Trimming shortened V by 1 base and J by 2 bases, and 8 bases separated the two germline ends. As DNA, the CDR3 is TGTGCCAGCAGCCAAGGTCCAGGGAACTATGGCTACACCTTC. Encoded protein: CASSQGPGNYGYTF.

This chain joins TRBV13 and TRBJ1-6; no definite D call. CDR1 PRHDT and CDR2 FYEKMQ come from the germline V gene (reference sequence). Trimming cost V 5 bases and J 13 bases, with 21 bases left between them. This CDR3 is built from 15 residues. The CDR3 loop reads CASSIEGEQAGPLHF. CDR3 DNA sequence: TGTGCCAGCAGCATCGAGGGAGAGCAGGCCGGCCCCCTCCACTTT.

The chain recombines TRBV6-2 or TRBV6-3 with TRBJ1-6; D is ambiguous. Germline values: CDR1 MNHEY, CDR2 SVGEGT. Trimming shortened V by 0 bases and J by 1 base, and 10 bases separated the two germline ends. There are 17 residues in the CDR3. The CDR3 is CASSYSGQGSYNSPLHF. Here the CDR3 DNA reads TGTGCCAGCAGTTACTCCGGCCAAGGATCCTATAATTCACCCCTCCACTTT.

The chain is built from TRBV7-8 and TRBJ2-7; 8 positions agree with TRBD1. Germline V CDR1 and CDR2: SGHVS, FQNEAQ. J was trimmed by 0 bases and V by 4 bases; bases with no gene match: 11. This CDR3 region has 17 residues. The CDR3 DNA reads TGTGCCAGCAGCTCAGAACAGGGGGTCACCGACTCCTACGAGCAGTACTTC. The encoded protein is CASSSEQGVTDSYEQYF.

The V gene is TRBV6-6, the J gene TRBJ2-1; D might be TRBD1 (6 bases). The V end lost 5 bases, the J end lost 8 bases, and 10 bases lay between the germline ends. The CDR3 consists of 12 residues. Germline V gene sequence: CDR1 MNHNY, CDR2 SVGAGI (reference sequence). The DNA of the CDR3 is TGTGCCAGCAGTACAGGGAGCTATGAGCAGTTCTTC. This encodes CASSTGSYEQFF.

This clonotype was found a few times. The rearrangement links TRBV5-1 to TRBJ2-3; D is perhaps TRBD1 or TRBD2 (6 bases each). This CDR3 has 15 residues. The V gene's germline CDR1 is SGHRS and CDR2 YFSETQ. V lost 7 bases and J lost 1, with 16 bases in between. The CDR3 region is CASRGGPSRTDTQYF. CDR3 bases: TGCGCCAGCCGAGGGGGGCCGTCCCGCACAGATACGCAGTATTTT.

V usage is TRBV10-2 and J usage is TRBJ1-5; perhaps TRBD1 as D (6 bases). From germline, CDR1 is WSHSY and CDR2 SAAADI. The CDR3 covers 12 residues. Trimming stripped 8 bases from V and 10 bases from J, with 15 bases between. In nucleotides, the CDR3 is TGCGCCAGCTCTTCAGGGGCTGGACCCCAGCATTTT. Amino acids: CASSSGAGPQHF.

This chain links TRBV29-1 with TRBJ1-1; 8 bases map to TRBD1. V shed 1 base, J shed 4 bases, and the junction held 17 bases outside the gene matches. This CDR3 region has 18 residues. Germline values: CDR1 SQVTM, CDR2 ANQGSEA. CDR3 bases: TGCAGCGTTGAAGGCGGTACGCAGGGGGCTCGGGTGCGCACTGAAGCTTTCTTT. Translated: CSVEGGTQGARVRTEAFF. The variable domain in full, completed from reference TRBV29-1 and TRBJ1-1, reads SAVISQKPSRDICQRGTSLTIQCQVDSQVTMMFWYRQQPGQSLTLIATANQGSEATYESGFVIDKFPISRPNLTFSTLTVSNMSPEDSSIYLCSVEGGTQGARVRTEAFFGQGTRLTVV.

The chain combines TRBV9 with TRBJ1-2; 7 bases fit TRBD1. With 9 bases clipped from V and 8 bases from J, the junction kept 4 bases outside the gene matches. Germline CDR1 is SGDLS and CDR2 is YYNGEE. The CDR3 has 10 residues. The CDR3 is CATYRGGYTF. The CDR3 DNA sequence: TGTGCCACATACAGGGGAGGCTACACCTTC. The full variable domain, completed using reference TRBV9 and TRBJ1-2, is DSGVTQTPKHLITATGQRVTLRCSPRSGDLSVYWYQQSLDQGLQFLIQYYNGEERAKGNILERFSAQQFPDLHSELNLSSLELGDSALYFCATYRGGYTFGSGTRLTVV.

This clonotype was picked up a small number of times. This rearrangement joins TRBV14 to TRBJ2-1; D might be TRBD2 (6 bases). The CDR3 totals 13 residues. CDR1 is SGHDN and CDR2 is FVKESK in the germline V gene. V was clipped by 0 bases and J by 9 bases, with 9 bases between them. CDR3: CASSQDLGGEQFF. The CDR3 bases are TGTGCCAGCAGCCAAGATCTGGGGGGTGAGCAGTTCTTC. The whole variable domain, filled in from reference TRBV14 and TRBJ2-1, reads EAGVTQFPSHSVIEKGQTVTLRCDPISGHDNLYWYRRVMGKEIKFLLHFVKESKQDESGMPNNRFLAERTGGTYSTLKVQPAELEDSGVYFCASSQDLGGEQFFGPGTRLTVL.

The genes are TRBV25-1 and TRBJ1-6; a possible D gene is TRBD1 (6 bases). The CDR3 has 14 amino acids. Per germline, CDR1 MGHDK and CDR2 SYGVNS. V was clipped by 6 bases and J by 11 bases, with 17 bases between them. CDR3 nucleotide sequence: TGTGCCAGCAGCCCTCAGGGGTTTTCTACACCCCTCCACTTT. It encodes CASSPQGFSTPLHF. The complete variable domain, with remaining parts taken from reference TRBV25-1 and TRBJ1-6, reads EADIYQTPRYLVIGTGKKITLECSQTMGHDKMYWYQQDPGMELHLIHYSYGVNSTEKGDLSSESTVSRIRTEHFPLTLESARPSHTSQYLCASSPQGFSTPLHFGNGTRLTVT.

The genes are TRBV19 and TRBJ2-2, with a weak D call TRBD2 (7 bases). V lost 6 bases and J lost 0, with 14 bases in between. The CDR3 covers 16 residues. Germline V gives CDR1 LNHDA, CDR2 SQIVND (reference sequence). The chain's CDR3 is CASRLRGATNTGELFF. The CDR3 nucleotides are TGTGCCAGTAGGCTCCGGGGGGCCACGAACACCGGGGAGCTGTTTTTT.

The DNA for the CDR3 is TGCGCCAGCAGCCAGGACCTGCAATTCTATGGCTACACCTTC. Translated, it gives CASSQDLQFYGYTF. The rearrangement links TRBV4-1 to TRBJ1-2; D call uncertain. This CDR3 has 14 amino acids. The V end lost 3 bases, the J end lost 4 bases, and 12 bases lay between the germline ends. Looked up from germline, CDR1 is MGHRA and CDR2 is YSYEKL.

The chain recombines TRBV7-2 with TRBJ1-5; the match to TRBD1 covers 11 bases. The CDR3 has 16 residues. The V segment lost 5 bases and the J segment 3 bases; nucleotides outside the gene matches: 6. CDR1 and CDR2 (germline): SGHTA, FQGNSA. CDR3 nucleotides: TGTGCCAGCAGCCTCTGGGACAGGGGGTACAATCAGCCCCAGCATTTT. Its protein is CASSLWDRGYNQPQHF.

In regard to this clonotype: This may be a read error, as it is one base from a much larger clone. The chain employs TRBV7-6 and TRBJ2-1; TRBD2 might be the D (6 bases). Per germline, CDR1 SGHVS and CDR2 FNYEAQ. The CDR3 sequence is 15 residues long. The CDR3 region has the DNA TGTGCCGGCAGCTCCCGGGACTTCTACGGCAATGAGCAGTTCTTC. It specifies CAGSSRDFYGNEQFF.

The genes are TRBV18 and TRBJ2-6, with TRBD1 matching over 9 bases. J gave up 4 bases and V 6 bases, and 10 bases lay outside the gene matches. This CDR3 has 17 amino acids. Germline V CDR1 and CDR2: KGHSH, LQKENI. The CDR3 loop is CASSGGQGDSGANVLTF. The CDR3 nucleotides read TGTGCCAGCTCCGGGGGACAGGGAGATTCCGGGGCCAACGTCCTGACTTTC.

The chain recombines TRBV4-3 with TRBJ1-1, with no clear D. Between the trimmed V and J ends, which lost 1 base and 7 bases, there was a span of 13 bases. Germline CDR1 and CDR2: LGHNA and YSLEER. The CDR3 has 14 amino acids. The DNA for the CDR3 is TGCGCCAGCAGCCAAGTTTCCTCCCCAGGTGAAGCTTTCTTT. The encoded protein is CASSQVSSPGEAFF.

In this sample, this clonotype turned up a few times. The rearrangement links TRBV6-1 to TRBJ2-2; D unclear. The CDR3 runs to 13 residues. V was shortened by 6 bases and J by 4 bases, with 9 bases between the two germline ends. In germline, CDR1 is MNHNS, CDR2 SASEGT. The CDR3 loop reads CASRKVGTGELFF. The CDR3 region has the DNA TGTGCCAGCAGGAAAGTGGGCACCGGGGAGCTGTTTTTT.

The sample holds many counts of this clonotype. The chain has TRBV19 and TRBJ1-1, with D hard to call. V lost 5 bases and J lost 0, with 13 bases in between. The CDR3 extends over 15 amino acids. Per germline, CDR1 LNHDA and CDR2 SQIVND (reference sequence). The CDR3 nucleotides are TGTGCCAGTAGTTCGGACGGGAAAATGAACACTGAAGCTTTCTTT. It translates to CASSSDGKMNTEAFF.

This clonotype appeared a few times. V gene TRBV7-6 combines with J gene TRBJ2-7, with a possible D match to TRBD1 (6 bases). Trimming removed 4 bases from V and 3 bases from J, with 13 bases in between. The CDR3 sequence is 14 residues long. Germline lookup yields CDR1 SGHVS and CDR2 FNYEAQ. The chain's CDR3 is CASSSRDIIYEQYF. The DNA for the CDR3 is TGTGCCAGCAGCTCCCGGGACATTATCTACGAGCAGTACTTC.

The V call is TRBV5-1, the J call TRBJ1-1; 7 positions match TRBD1. V shed 4 bases and J 6 bases; nucleotides not matched to a gene: 9. CDR3 length: 14 residues. Germline V gene lookup returns CDR1 SGHRS and CDR2 YFSETQ. CDR3 in amino acids: CASSLRGSFAEAFF. CDR3 nucleotides: TGCGCCAGCAGCCTCAGGGGGAGTTTTGCTGAAGCTTTCTTT.